The clone carrying this TCR beta chain was detected once. Other DNA sequences within the sample encode an identical CDR3. Trimming stripped 0 bases from V and 2 bases from J, with 5 bases between. Germline CDR1 and CDR2: MNHNY and SVGAGI (reference sequence). The CDR3 length is 14 residues. The data were obtained in a study of blood T cell repertoires in COVID-19. Study as a whole: Italy, Spain and the United States were the sources of the convalescent and acute COVID-19 samples. Nucleic acid was either cDNA or gDNA, and it came from T cells, B-cell-depleted T cells, or PBMCs.

Study processing details: Using reference gene primer amplification, nucleated cell counts were estimated. The assay was immunoSEQ multiplex PCR, and TCRdb's table has in-frame clones only and misses some. V and J calls and clone size are given by that table; D and trimming were obtained from the DNA. The profile covers about 73,000 clones, with 80% to 85% appearing a single time and approximately 27% taken by the ten largest. The source of this sequence is a human donor in a cohort sampled during active COVID-19. The chain uses TRBV6-6 and TRBJ1-5; D gene ambiguous. Sequenced input: peripheral blood. CDR3 residues: CASSYSSGNQPQHF. DNA for the CDR3: TGTGCCAGCAGTTACTCGTCAGGCAATCAGCCCCAGCATTTT.